This entry describes one TCR beta chain. As yet, its antigen is unknown. V was pared by 2 bases and J by 3 bases, with 10 bases between. The CDR3 loop spans 14 amino acids. CDR1 and CDR2 (germline): KGHDR, SFDVKD. This entry belongs to a study of T cells in Graves' hyperthyroidism and ophthalmopathy. Overall study results and limits: Separating ophthalmopathy from stable hyperthyroidism was achieved by a 13 V-J model.

Researchers took RNA transcripts and amplified the TCR beta CDR3 regions from them. The primer set for the first-round RT-PCR of the TCR CDR3 was HTBI. One entry per CDR3 protein, called by TCRdb with MiXCR from the multiplex PCR reads. Among 460,000 or so distinct CDR3 sequences listed, approximately 15% were seen once. The chain couples TRBV24-1 to TRBJ2-7, with D perhaps TRBD2 (5 bases). The TCR comes from a woman in her late teens or twenties with Graves' hyperthyroidism. Material for sequencing was blood. CDR3 residues: CATSDSSRGYEQYF. The CDR3 nucleotides are TGTGCCACCAGTGATTCCTCCCGGGGCTACGAGCAGTACTTC.